This paragraph reports one TCR beta chain. Its target is unknown. This sample was included in a study of T cell repertoires in cytomegalovirus infection. The CDR3 sequence is 17 residues long. Germline V lookup: CDR1 SGHDT, CDR2 YYEEEE. Unmatched junction bases numbered 9, after V lost 4 bases and J lost 0 bases. Each CDR3 protein gets one entry after TCRdb re-called the reads with MiXCR. The profile covers some 590,000 distinct CDR3 sequences, with about 39% appearing a single time and over 45% taken by the ten largest. This specimen was cultured PBMCs, taken from culture after CMV antigen stimulation. The rearrangement links TRBV5-6 to TRBJ2-1; TRBD1 matches at 8 bases. The TCR sequence derives from a human donor in good health (CMV status not recorded). Some clones in this sample may be carry-over from other donors' samples. The CDR3 is CASSRDRTRFSYNEQFF. The DNA for the CDR3 is TGTGCCAGCAGCCGGGACAGGACCCGATTCTCCTACAATGAGCAGTTCTTC.